Given below is one T cell receptor (beta chain) in context. No cognate antigen has been identified for it. It has no much larger one-base neighbor in the sample; base qualities were not kept. At the junction V is shortened by 3 bases and J by 7 bases; bases outside the gene matches: 4. Per the germline V gene, LGHNA is the CDR1 and YSLEER is the CDR2. From the cysteine through the phenylalanine, the CDR3 covers 16 amino acids. CDR3 DNA only is kept here, 48 bases in frame from base 1. To sequence the TCRbeta CDR3 region, genomic DNA was isolated from the sorted cells. TCRbeta CDR3 regions were sequenced using the immunoSEQ Assay. Entries here come from immuneACCESS through TCRdb and include only in-frame sequences with V and J called. Some clones fail to appear in such tables; in the studies checked, an unresolved V gene covers under half of the shortfall, and the cause of the remainder is unknown. Within this sample are about 71,000 clones, with 81% of them counted one time only. The top ten constitute approximately 5% of the sample.

This entry comes from a study of OX40 agonist ivuxolimab in advanced cancers. A note on the overall study: Ivuxolimab, which targeted the costimulatory receptor OX40 (CD134), was an agonistic, fully human IgG2 monoclonal antibody. Partial responses occurred in three dose-escalation patients: two with cutaneous melanoma and one with hepatocellular carcinoma. The paper reports the monotherapy dose-escalation portion (N of about 47 patients) of the phase I ivuxolimab trial. Among the approximately 50 dose-escalation patients, about 19 had hepatocellular carcinoma, about 15 melanoma, 9 renal cell carcinoma and 9 head and neck cancer. The purpose of peripheral TCRbeta sequencing was to test whether ivuxolimab changed TCR sequence diversity and led to clonal T-cell expansion. Patients were allowed to have had prior anti-PD-1, anti-PD-L1 or anti-CTLA-4 therapy, and roughly 40% of the dose-escalation patients had previously received checkpoint inhibitors. The dose-escalation cohort was approximately 83% male with a mean age of about 60 years, ranging from roughly 20 to 85. Intravenous ivuxolimab was administered to patients every 2 weeks at six dose levels: 0.01, 0.1, 0.3, 1.5, 3 and 10 mg/kg. The investigation overall reported the following: At doses of 0.1 to 3.0 mg/kg, clonal expansion of both CD4+ and CD8+ T cells in blood was seen between baseline and week 6. Low levels of normalized T-cell clonal expansion were also seen in some nonresponding patients. In partial responders in the 0.1-3.0 mg/kg groups, normalized peripheral clonal expansion was found to be among the lowest, especially among CD8+ T cells. After ivuxolimab, more expanded clones were found on average in CD8+ T cells than in CD4+ T cells. The antigen specificity of the peripheral T cells that underwent clonal expansion was not determined.

The trial excluded patients who had a history of autoimmune disease or who were on systemic immunosuppression. Peripheral blood for TCR sequencing was drawn from every dose cohort at baseline, at cycle 4 day 1 and at cycle 7 day 1. Samples were obtained from an open-label, multicenter, first-in-human phase I dose-escalation trial of ivuxolimab. Adults with locally advanced or metastatic melanoma, renal cell, hepatocellular, or head and neck squamous cell carcinoma were enrolled in the trial. Before TCR sequencing, CD4+ T cells and CD8+ T cells were sorted from peripheral blood as separate populations.

The chain was built from TRBV4-3 and TRBJ2-2, with TRBD2 identical over 14 junction bases. This clonotype originated in an adult with an advanced solid tumor such as melanoma, head and neck, liver or kidney cancer. The sequenced sample was CD4+ or CD8+ T cells sorted from blood, obtained in a trial of the OX40 agonist ivuxolimab. The DNA sequence is given as TGCGCCAGCAGCCAGGGGACTAGCGGGAGTGGCGGGGAGCTGTTTTTT. This translates into CASSQGTSGSGGELFF.